This TCR beta chain was sequenced during a study of CD8 T cells in ankylosing spondylitis. The study's findings and limits: Reports of some motif variants in reactive arthritis synovial fluid and blood predate this one. As reported, disease-linked clones showed significant enrichment in matched ankylosing spondylitis synovial fluid. Disease-linked clones were CD8+ and relatively rare in peripheral blood. Seemingly characteristic of ankylosing spondylitis blood was a TCR beta motif consisting of several highly homologous variants.

With molecular barcodes, quantitative 5'-RACE was used to make the TCR beta libraries. MiXCR, applied by TCRdb to the 5' RACE reads, yields one record per CDR3 protein. The table includes about 480,000 distinct CDR3 sequences, over 15% detected once. Germline loops: CDR1 LGHNA, CDR2 YNFKEQ. The CDR3 loop spans 14 amino acids. Between the trimmed V and J ends, which lost 0 bases and 1 base, there was a span of 7 bases. Details on this clonotype: Antigen unknown.

The sample taken for sequencing was blood, either unsorted or a sorted T cell fraction (not recorded which). The sequence derives from a male donor with ankylosing spondylitis. The chain uses TRBV4-2 and TRBJ2-7; no firm D call. CDR3 DNA: TGTGCCAGCAGCCAAGATTTGATTTCCTACGAGCAGTACTTC. This codes for CASSQDLISYEQYF.